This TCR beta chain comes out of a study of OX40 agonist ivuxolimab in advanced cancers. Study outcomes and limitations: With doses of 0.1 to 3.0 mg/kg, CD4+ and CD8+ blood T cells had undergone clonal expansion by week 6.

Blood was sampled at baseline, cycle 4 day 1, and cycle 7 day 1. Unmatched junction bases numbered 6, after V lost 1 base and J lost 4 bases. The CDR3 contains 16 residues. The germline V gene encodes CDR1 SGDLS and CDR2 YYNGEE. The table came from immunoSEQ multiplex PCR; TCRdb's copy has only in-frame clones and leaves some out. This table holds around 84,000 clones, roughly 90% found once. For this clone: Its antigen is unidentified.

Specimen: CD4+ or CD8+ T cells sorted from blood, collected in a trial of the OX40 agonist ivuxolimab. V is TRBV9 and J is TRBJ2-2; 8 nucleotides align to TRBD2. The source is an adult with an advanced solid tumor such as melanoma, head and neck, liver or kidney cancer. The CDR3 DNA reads TGTGCCAGCAGCGTAACTCCAGCGGGAGCCACCGGGGAGCTGTTTTTT. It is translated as CASSVTPAGATGELFF.